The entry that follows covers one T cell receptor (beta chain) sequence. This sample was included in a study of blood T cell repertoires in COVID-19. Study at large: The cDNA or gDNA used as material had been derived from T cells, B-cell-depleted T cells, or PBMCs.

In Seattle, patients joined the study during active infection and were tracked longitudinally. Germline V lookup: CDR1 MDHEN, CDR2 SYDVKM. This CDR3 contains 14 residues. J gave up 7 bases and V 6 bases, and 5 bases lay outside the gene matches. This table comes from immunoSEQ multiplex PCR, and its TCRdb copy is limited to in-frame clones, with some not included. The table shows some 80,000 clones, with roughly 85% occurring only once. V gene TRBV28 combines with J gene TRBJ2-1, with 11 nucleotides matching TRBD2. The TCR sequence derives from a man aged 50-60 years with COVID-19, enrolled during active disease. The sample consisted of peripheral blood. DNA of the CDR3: TGTGCCAGCAGCATAGCGGGAGGGCTAAATGAGCAGTTCTTC. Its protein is CASSIAGGLNEQFF.